This is a list of T cell receptor beta chains from one sample in a study of T cells in Graves' hyperthyroidism and ophthalmopathy. From the multiplex PCR reads, TCRdb called clonotypes with MiXCR, one entry per CDR3 protein. The profile covers 300,000 to 450,000 distinct CDR3 sequences, with 15% appearing a single time and 30% to 35% taken by the ten largest. Sequencing was done on a sample of blood. The receptors derive from a woman in her 30s with Graves' hyperthyroidism. The CDR3 runs from the conserved cysteine through the conserved F or W. Each record gives: V gene, clone size, J gene, D gene, CDR3 protein. D genes are given only for firm matches. Clone size is shown for a subset of rows, as once, few, many or a class of expanded clone.

v_call: TRBV6-1
clone_size: NA
j_call: TRBJ2-3
d_call: TRBD1
cdr3_aa: CASKAKAGGSIGTDTQYF

v_call: TRBV6-1
clone_size: few
j_call: TRBJ1-4
d_call: TRBD1
cdr3_aa: CASRRGGTGREKLFF

v_call: TRBV12-3/TRBV12-4
clone_size: many
j_call: TRBJ1-6
d_call: NA
cdr3_aa: CASVGWDSPLHF

v_call: TRBV6-1
clone_size: many
j_call: TRBJ1-1
d_call: NA
cdr3_aa: CASSRDLGGTEAFF

v_call: TRBV3-1
clone_size: many
j_call: TRBJ2-3
d_call: NA
cdr3_aa: CASSQEVGTDTQYF

v_call: TRBV19
clone_size: few
j_call: TRBJ2-6
d_call: NA
cdr3_aa: CASSPQGDRANVLTF

v_call: TRBV11-2
clone_size: many
j_call: TRBJ2-7
d_call: TRBD1
cdr3_aa: CASRQDRGYEQYF

v_call: TRBV10-3
clone_size: NA
j_call: TRBJ1-1
d_call: TRBD1
cdr3_aa: CAIRGTGGLDEAFF

v_call: TRBV25-1
clone_size: NA
j_call: TRBJ2-5
d_call: TRBD2
cdr3_aa: CASSVELAGARETQYF

v_call: TRBV3-1
clone_size: NA
j_call: TRBJ2-1
d_call: TRBD2
cdr3_aa: CASSRTSRLLNEQFF

v_call: TRBV7-3
clone_size: NA
j_call: TRBJ2-3
d_call: NA
cdr3_aa: CASSQQGGTYTQYF

v_call: TRBV10-2
clone_size: many
j_call: TRBJ2-1
d_call: TRBD2
cdr3_aa: CASVIAGSSYNEQFF

v_call: TRBV5-1
clone_size: few
j_call: TRBJ2-2
d_call: TRBD2
cdr3_aa: CASSSGLAGLGTGELFF

v_call: TRBV18
clone_size: NA
j_call: TRBJ2-7
d_call: TRBD1
cdr3_aa: CASSSGQGNYEQYF

v_call: TRBV7-2
clone_size: many
j_call: TRBJ2-5
d_call: NA
cdr3_aa: CASSRRIQETQYF

v_call: TRBV2
clone_size: many
j_call: TRBJ1-6
d_call: NA
cdr3_aa: CASSPLGQFLYNSPLHF

v_call: TRBV2
clone_size: many
j_call: TRBJ2-7
d_call: TRBD2
cdr3_aa: CASPGTSGSGSYEQYF

v_call: TRBV6-1
clone_size: many
j_call: TRBJ2-7
d_call: TRBD2
cdr3_aa: CASSLRGGSGDEQYF

v_call: TRBV6-2/TRBV6-3
clone_size: few
j_call: TRBJ1-6
d_call: NA
cdr3_aa: CASSLNGVETPLHF

v_call: TRBV19
clone_size: NA
j_call: TRBJ2-1
d_call: TRBD1
cdr3_aa: CASTRDRVGEQFF

v_call: TRBV6-1
clone_size: NA
j_call: TRBJ2-2
d_call: NA
cdr3_aa: CASSEIPGATGELFF

v_call: TRBV4-2
clone_size: NA
j_call: TRBJ2-5
d_call: TRBD2
cdr3_aa: CASSQLASGSETQYF

v_call: TRBV6-1
clone_size: many
j_call: TRBJ2-3
d_call: TRBD1
cdr3_aa: CASSEPTGKGITDTQYF

v_call: TRBV5-1
clone_size: few
j_call: TRBJ1-1
d_call: NA
cdr3_aa: CASSLAGREGDEAFF

v_call: TRBV20-1
clone_size: NA
j_call: TRBJ2-2
d_call: TRBD1
cdr3_aa: CSARGDRTTWETGELFF

v_call: TRBV7-7
clone_size: NA
j_call: TRBJ2-7
d_call: NA
cdr3_aa: CASSPNRGYEQYF

v_call: TRBV28
clone_size: many
j_call: TRBJ2-5
d_call: TRBD1
cdr3_aa: CASSHDRGPETQYF

v_call: TRBV28
clone_size: NA
j_call: TRBJ1-5
d_call: TRBD1
cdr3_aa: CAGSSNNRGRQPQHF

v_call: TRBV7-2
clone_size: many
j_call: TRBJ2-3
d_call: NA
cdr3_aa: CASSLPQGSTDTQYF

v_call: TRBV28
clone_size: many
j_call: TRBJ2-7
d_call: NA
cdr3_aa: CASSLTNSYEQYF

v_call: TRBV12-3/TRBV12-4
clone_size: many
j_call: TRBJ1-1
d_call: NA
cdr3_aa: CASSLKGWDTEAFF

v_call: TRBV20-1
clone_size: once
j_call: TRBJ2-7
d_call: NA
cdr3_aa: CSASSQGFYEQYF

v_call: TRBV3-1
clone_size: many
j_call: TRBJ2-3
d_call: NA
cdr3_aa: CASSQRGQLKLDTQYF